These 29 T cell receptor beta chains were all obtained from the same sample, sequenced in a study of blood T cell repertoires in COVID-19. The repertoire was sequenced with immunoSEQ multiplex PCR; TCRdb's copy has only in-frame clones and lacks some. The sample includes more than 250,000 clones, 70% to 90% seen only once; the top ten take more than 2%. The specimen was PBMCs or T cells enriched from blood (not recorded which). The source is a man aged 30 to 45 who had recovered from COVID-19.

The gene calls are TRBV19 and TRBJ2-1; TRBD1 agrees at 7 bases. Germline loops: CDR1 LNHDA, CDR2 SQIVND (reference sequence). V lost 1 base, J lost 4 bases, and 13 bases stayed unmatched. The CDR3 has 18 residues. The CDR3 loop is CASSIGIPGQLLYNEQFF. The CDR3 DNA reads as TGTGCCAGTAGTATAGGGATCCCGGGACAGCTTTTGTACAATGAGCAGTTCTTC.

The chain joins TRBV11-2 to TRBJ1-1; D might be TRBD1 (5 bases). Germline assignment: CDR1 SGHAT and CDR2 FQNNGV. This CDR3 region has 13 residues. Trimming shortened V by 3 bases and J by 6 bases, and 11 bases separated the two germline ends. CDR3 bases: TGTGCCAGCAGCTTTGGCAGGGCCCCTGAAGCTTTCTTT. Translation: CASSFGRAPEAFF.

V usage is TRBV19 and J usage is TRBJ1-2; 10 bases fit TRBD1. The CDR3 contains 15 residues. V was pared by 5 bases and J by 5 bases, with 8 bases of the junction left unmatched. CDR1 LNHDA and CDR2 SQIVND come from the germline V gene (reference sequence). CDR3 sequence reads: CASSFRDRGGYGYTF. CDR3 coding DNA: TGTGCCAGTAGTTTCCGGGACAGGGGTGGATATGGCTACACCTTC.

CDR3 bases: TGTGCCTGGAGTGACAAGCGGGGGGGCCCCGGGGAGCTGTTTTTT. It encodes CAWSDKRGGPGELFF. The chain carries TRBV30 and TRBJ2-2; TRBD2 matches at 10 bases. V was clipped by 1 base and J by 6 bases; unmatched bases: 5. CDR3 length: 15 amino acids. Germline CDR1 reads GTSNPN; CDR2 reads SVGIG (reference sequence).

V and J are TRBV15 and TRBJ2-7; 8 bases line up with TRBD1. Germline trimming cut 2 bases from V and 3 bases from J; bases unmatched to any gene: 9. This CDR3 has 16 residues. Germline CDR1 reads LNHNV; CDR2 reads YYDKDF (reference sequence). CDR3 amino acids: CATSRPHGTGGYEQYF. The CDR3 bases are TGTGCCACCAGCAGACCCCACGGGACAGGAGGCTACGAGCAGTACTTC.

The CDR3 loop is CSASLQGETQYF. The CDR3 DNA is TGCAGTGCTAGTCTACAGGGAGAGACCCAGTACTTC. The V and J genes are TRBV20-1 and TRBJ2-5; D possibly corresponds to TRBD1 (6 bases). V was cut by 3 bases and J by 4 bases, with 9 bases left in between. The CDR3 is 12 amino acids. CDR1 DFQATT and CDR2 SNEGSKA come from the germline V gene (reference sequence).

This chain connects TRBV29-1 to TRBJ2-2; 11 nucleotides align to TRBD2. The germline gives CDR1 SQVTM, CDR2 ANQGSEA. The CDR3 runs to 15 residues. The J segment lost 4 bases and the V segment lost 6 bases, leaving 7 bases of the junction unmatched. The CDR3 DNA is TGCAGCGTACGTAGCGGGGGGGCCTTCACCGGGGAGCTGTTTTTT. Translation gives CSVRSGGAFTGELFF.

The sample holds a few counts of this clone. CDR3 protein: CASSEGGGTDTQYF. Here the CDR3 DNA reads TGTGCCAGCAGTGAGGGCGGGGGCACAGATACGCAGTATTTT. The chain has TRBV6-4 and TRBJ2-3; weak D call: TRBD2 (6 bases). The germline V gene encodes CDR1 MRHNA and CDR2 SNTAGT. This CDR3 has 14 residues. Trimming took 3 bases from V and 1 from J, leaving 8 bases between them.

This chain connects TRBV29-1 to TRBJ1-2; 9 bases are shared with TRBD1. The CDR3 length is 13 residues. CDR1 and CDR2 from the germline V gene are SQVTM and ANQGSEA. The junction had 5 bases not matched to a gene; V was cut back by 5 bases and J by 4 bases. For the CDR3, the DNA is TGCAGCGTTTTACAGGGGGCTGGCTATGGCTACACCTTC. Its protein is CSVLQGAGYGYTF.

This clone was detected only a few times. Written as DNA, the CDR3 is TGTGCCAGCAGCGCAAACCGGGACAGGGTTTCGTCCTACACCTTC. Encoded protein: CASSANRDRVSSYTF. The chain carries TRBV9 and TRBJ1-2; 9 bases line up with TRBD1. The trim removed 3 bases at V and 10 bases at J, leaving 13 bases unmatched. The germline CDR1 and CDR2 sequences are SGDLS and YYNGEE. The CDR3 extends over 15 amino acids.

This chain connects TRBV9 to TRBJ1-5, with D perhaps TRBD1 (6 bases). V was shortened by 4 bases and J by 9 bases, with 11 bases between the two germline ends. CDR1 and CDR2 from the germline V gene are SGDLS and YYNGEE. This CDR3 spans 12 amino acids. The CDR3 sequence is CASSPGVGPQHF. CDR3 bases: TGTGCCAGCAGCCCAGGGGTGGGGCCCCAGCATTTT.

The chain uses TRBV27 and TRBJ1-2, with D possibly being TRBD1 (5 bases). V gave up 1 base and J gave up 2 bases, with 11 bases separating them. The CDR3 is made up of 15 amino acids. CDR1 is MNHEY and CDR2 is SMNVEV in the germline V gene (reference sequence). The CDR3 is CASSLLGAGNYGYTF. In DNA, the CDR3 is TGTGCCAGCAGTTTATTAGGGGCAGGGAACTATGGCTACACCTTC.

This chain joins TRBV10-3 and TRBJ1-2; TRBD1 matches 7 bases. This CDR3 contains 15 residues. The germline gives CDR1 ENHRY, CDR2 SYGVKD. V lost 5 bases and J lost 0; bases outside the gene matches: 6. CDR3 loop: CAISQQGSPNYGYTF. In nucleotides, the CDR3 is TGTGCCATCAGTCAACAGGGGTCTCCTAACTATGGCTACACCTTC.

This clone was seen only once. CDR3 sequence (DNA): TGTGCCACCAGCAGGGGACTAGCGGGGGCAGAAGAACTGTTCTTC. Its protein is CATSRGLAGAEELFF. The chain is built from TRBV15 and TRBJ2-1; 14 bases match TRBD2. Unmatched junction bases numbered 10, after V lost 3 bases and J lost 15 bases. This CDR3 region has 15 residues. Per the germline V gene, CDR1 is LNHNV and CDR2 is YYDKDF (reference sequence).

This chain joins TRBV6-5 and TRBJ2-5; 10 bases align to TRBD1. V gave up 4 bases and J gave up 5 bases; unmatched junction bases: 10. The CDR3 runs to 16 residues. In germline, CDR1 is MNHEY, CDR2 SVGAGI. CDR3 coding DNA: TGTGCCAGCAGTTCCGGACAGGGGGTGGGTAAGGAGACCCAGTACTTC. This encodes CASSSGQGVGKETQYF.

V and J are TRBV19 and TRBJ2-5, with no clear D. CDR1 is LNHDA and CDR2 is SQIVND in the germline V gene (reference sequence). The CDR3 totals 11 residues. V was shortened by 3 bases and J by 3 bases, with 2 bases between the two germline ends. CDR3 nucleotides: TGTGCCAGTAGTATCGAAGAGACCCAGTACTTC. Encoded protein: CASSIEETQYF.

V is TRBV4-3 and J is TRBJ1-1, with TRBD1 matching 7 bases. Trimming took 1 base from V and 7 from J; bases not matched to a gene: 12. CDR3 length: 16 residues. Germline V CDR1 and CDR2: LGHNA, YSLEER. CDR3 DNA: TGCGCCAGCAGCCAAGGTACGACAGGGATAAGAAATGAAGCTTTCTTT. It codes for CASSQGTTGIRNEAFF.

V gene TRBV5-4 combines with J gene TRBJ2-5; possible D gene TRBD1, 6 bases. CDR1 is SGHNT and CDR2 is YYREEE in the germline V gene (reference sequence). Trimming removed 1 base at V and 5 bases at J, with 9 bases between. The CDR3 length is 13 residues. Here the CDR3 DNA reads TGTGCCAGCAGCTTGTTTCAGGGGGAGACCCAGTACTTC. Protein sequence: CASSLFQGETQYF. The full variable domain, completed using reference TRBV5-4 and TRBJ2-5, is ETGVTQSPTHLIKTRGQQVTLRCSSQSGHNTVSWYQQALGQGPQFIFQYYREEENGRGNFPPRFSGLQFPNYSSELNVNALELDDSALYLCASSLFQGETQYFGPGTRLLVL.

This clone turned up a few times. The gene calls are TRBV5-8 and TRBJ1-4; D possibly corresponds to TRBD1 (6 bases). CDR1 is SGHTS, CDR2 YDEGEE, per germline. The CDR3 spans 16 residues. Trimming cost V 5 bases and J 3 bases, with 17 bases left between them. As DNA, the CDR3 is TGTGCCAGCAGTCTCGGGGCAGGGGTTTCTAATGAAAAACTGTTTTTT. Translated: CASSLGAGVSNEKLFF.

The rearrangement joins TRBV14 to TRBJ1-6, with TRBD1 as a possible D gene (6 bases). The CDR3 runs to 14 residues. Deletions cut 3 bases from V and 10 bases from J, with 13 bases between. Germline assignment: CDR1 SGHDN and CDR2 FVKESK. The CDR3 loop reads CASSQGTLHSPLHF. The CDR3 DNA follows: TGTGCCAGCAGCCAGGGGACACTTCACTCACCCCTCCACTTT.

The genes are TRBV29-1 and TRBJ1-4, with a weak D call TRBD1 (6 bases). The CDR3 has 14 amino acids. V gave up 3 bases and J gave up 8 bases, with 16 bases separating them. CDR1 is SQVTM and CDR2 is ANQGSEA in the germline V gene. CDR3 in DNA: TGCAGCGTTGACGTAACAGGGAAGCTAGAAAAACTGTTTTTT. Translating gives CSVDVTGKLEKLFF.

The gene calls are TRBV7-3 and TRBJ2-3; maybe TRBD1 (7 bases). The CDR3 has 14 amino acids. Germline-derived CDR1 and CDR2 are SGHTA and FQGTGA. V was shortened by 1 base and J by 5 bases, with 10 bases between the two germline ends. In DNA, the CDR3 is TGTGCCAGCAGCTTAAGACAGGGAGGAGATACGCAGTATTTT. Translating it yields CASSLRQGGDTQYF.

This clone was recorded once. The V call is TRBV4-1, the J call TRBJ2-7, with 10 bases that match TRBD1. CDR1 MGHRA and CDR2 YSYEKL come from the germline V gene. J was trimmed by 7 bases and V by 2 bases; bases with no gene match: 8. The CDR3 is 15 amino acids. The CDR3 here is CASSQPGTGEREQYF. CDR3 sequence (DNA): TGCGCCAGCAGCCAACCTGGGACAGGGGAGCGTGAGCAGTACTTC.

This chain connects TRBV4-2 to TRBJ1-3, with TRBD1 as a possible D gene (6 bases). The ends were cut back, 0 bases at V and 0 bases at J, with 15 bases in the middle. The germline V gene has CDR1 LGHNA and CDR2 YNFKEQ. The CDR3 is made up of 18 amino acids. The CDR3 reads CASSQDMPGAFSGNTIYF. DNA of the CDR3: TGTGCCAGCAGCCAAGATATGCCAGGGGCCTTCTCTGGAAACACCATATATTTT.

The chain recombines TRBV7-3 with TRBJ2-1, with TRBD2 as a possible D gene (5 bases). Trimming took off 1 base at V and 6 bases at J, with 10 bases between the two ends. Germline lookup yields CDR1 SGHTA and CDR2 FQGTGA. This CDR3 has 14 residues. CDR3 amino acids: CASSLRPRGNEQFF. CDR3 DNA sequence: TGTGCCAGCAGCTTAAGGCCCCGGGGCAATGAGCAGTTCTTC.

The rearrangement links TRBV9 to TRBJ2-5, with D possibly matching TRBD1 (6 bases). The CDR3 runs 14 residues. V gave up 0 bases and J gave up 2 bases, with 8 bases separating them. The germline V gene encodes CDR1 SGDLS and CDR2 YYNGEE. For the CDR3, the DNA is TGTGCCAGCAGCGTAGTGGACAGTCAAGAGACCCAGTACTTC. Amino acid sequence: CASSVVDSQETQYF.

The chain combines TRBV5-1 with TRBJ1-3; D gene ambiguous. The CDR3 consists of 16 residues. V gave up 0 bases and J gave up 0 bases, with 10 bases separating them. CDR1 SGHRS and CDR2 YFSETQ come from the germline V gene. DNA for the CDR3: TGCGCCAGCAGCTTGGCGGGTCGGAACTCTGGAAACACCATATATTTT. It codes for CASSLAGRNSGNTIYF.

The CDR3 region has the DNA TGTGCCAGCAGCCAAGACTGGGCCTACCAGGGGACTGAAGCTTTCTTT. Amino acids: CASSQDWAYQGTEAFF. The V and J genes are TRBV4-2 and TRBJ1-1; D is possibly TRBD1 (6 bases). Trimming cost V 0 bases and J 5 bases, with 16 bases left between them. The CDR3 loop spans 16 amino acids. Germline assignment: CDR1 LGHNA and CDR2 YNFKEQ.

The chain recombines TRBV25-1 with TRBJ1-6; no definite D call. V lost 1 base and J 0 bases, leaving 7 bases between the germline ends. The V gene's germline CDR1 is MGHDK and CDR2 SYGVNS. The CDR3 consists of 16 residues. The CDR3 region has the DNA TGTGCCAGCAGTGAATTGGAGAGCTCCTATAATTCACCCCTCCACTTT. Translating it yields CASSELESSYNSPLHF.